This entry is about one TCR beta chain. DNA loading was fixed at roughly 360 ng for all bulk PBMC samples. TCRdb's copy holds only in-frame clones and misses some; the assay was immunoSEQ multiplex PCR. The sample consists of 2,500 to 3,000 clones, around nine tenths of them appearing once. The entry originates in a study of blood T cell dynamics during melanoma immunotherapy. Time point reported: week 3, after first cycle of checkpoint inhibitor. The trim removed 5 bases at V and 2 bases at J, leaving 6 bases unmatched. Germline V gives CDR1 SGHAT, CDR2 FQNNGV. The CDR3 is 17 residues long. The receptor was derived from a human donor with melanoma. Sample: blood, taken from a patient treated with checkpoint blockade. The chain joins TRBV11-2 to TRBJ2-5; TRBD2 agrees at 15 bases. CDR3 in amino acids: CASSTRTSGRGQETQYF. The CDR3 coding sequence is TGTGCCAGCAGCACACGGACTAGCGGGAGGGGACAAGAGACCCAGTACTTC.